The entry that follows covers one TCR beta chain sequence. These data belong to a study of blood T cell repertoires in COVID-19. Authors' analysis steps: Estimates of nucleated cell counts were drawn from the amplification of reference gene primers. Profiled with immunoSEQ multiplex PCR; TCRdb holds only in-frame clones, not every one. That table is the source of V, J and clone size, and D and trimming were worked out from the DNA. This table has over 130,000 clones, around nine tenths appearing once. This CDR3 has 18 amino acids. Germline lookup yields CDR1 MGHRA and CDR2 YSYEKL. V lost 1 base, J lost 10 bases, and 12 bases stayed unmatched.

V and J are TRBV4-1 and TRBJ2-1; TRBD2 aligns across 14 bases. This receptor was taken from a human donor in a cohort sampled during active COVID-19. The material sequenced was peripheral blood. The CDR3 DNA reads TGCGCCAGCAGCCAAGGGACTAGCGGGGGGCGGAAACAATGGGAGCAGTTCTTC. It translates to CASSQGTSGGRKQWEQFF.